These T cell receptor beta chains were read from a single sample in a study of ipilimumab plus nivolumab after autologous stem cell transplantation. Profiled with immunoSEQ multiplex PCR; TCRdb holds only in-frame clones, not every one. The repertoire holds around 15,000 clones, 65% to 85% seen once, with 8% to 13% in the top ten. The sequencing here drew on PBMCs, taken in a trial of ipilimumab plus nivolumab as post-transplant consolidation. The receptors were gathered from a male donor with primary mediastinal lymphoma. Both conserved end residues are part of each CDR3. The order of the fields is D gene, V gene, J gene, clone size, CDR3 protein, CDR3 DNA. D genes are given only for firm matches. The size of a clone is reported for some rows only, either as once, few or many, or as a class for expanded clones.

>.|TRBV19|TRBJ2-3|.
CASSHREMDTQYF
TGTGCCAGTAGTCACAGGGAAATGGATACGCAGTATTTT
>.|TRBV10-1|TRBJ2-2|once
CASSEFRGATGELFF
TGCGCCAGCAGTGAATTTAGGGGGGCTACCGGGGAGCTGTTTTTT
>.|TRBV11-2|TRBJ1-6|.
CASSLSWGSPLHF
TGTGCCAGCAGCTTATCTTGGGGTTCACCCCTCCACTTT
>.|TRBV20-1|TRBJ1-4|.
CSAPGREKLFF
TGCAGTGCTCCAGGGAGGGAAAAACTGTTTTTT
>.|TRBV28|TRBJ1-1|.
CASSSPRAEAFF
TGTGCCAGCAGTTCGCCCAGGGCTGAAGCTTTCTTT
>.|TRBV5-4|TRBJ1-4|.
CASSAPGIGGDEKLFF
TGTGCCAGCAGCGCGCCGGGGATTGGGGGAGATGAAAAACTGTTTTTT
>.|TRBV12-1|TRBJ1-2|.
CASSFLTGGEDGYTF
TGTGCCAGCAGCTTTTTGACAGGGGGCGAAGACGGCTACACCTTC
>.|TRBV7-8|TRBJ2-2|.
CASSLGVGNTGELFF
TGTGCCAGCAGCTTAGGCGTCGGGAACACCGGGGAGCTGTTTTTT
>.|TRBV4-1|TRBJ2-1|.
CASTLEGAGNGNEQFF
TGCGCCAGCACCCTCGAGGGCGCCGGGAACGGTAATGAGCAGTTCTTC
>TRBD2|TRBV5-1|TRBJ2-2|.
CASSLELAGAVGNTGELFF
TGCGCCAGCAGCTTGGAACTAGCGGGAGCGGTAGGGAACACCGGGGAGCTGTTTTTT
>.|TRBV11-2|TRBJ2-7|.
CASSLGRGGPYEQYF
TGTGCCAGCAGCTTAGGGAGGGGGGGTCCCTACGAGCAGTACTTC
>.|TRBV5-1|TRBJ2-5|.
CASSLAGETQYF
TGCGCCAGCAGCTTGGCTGGAGAGACCCAGTACTTC
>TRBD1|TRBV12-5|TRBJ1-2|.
CASGDRDYGYTF
TGTGCTAGTGGAGACAGGGACTATGGCTACACCTTC
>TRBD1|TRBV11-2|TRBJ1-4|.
CASSHGTGVLEKLFF
TGTGCCAGCAGCCACGGGACAGGGGTACTGGAAAAACTGTTTTTT
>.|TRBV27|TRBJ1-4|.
CASGQEQANEKLFF
TGTGCCAGCGGACAAGAGCAAGCTAATGAAAAACTGTTTTTT
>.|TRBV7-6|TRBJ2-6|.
CASSFILRGSSGANVLTF
TGTGCCAGCAGCTTTATCTTGAGGGGATCCTCTGGGGCCAACGTCCTGACTTTC
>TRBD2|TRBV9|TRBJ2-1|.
CASSVGSLAGGDEQFF
TGTGCCAGCAGCGTAGGGTCACTAGCGGGAGGTGATGAGCAGTTCTTC
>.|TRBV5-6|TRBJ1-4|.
CASRFGLGTPNEKLFF
TGTGCCAGCAGGTTTGGACTCGGGACCCCTAATGAAAAACTGTTTTTT
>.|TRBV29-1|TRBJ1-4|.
CSATGAGSEKLFF
TGCAGCGCGACCGGGGCAGGGAGCGAAAAACTGTTTTTT
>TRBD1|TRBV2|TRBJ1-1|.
CASRTGTAKLNTEAFF
TGTGCCAGCAGAACCGGGACAGCGAAATTGAACACTGAAGCTTTCTTT
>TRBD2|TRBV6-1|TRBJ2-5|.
CASSGAGGETQYF
TGTGCCAGCAGTGGAGCGGGAGGGGAGACCCAGTACTTC
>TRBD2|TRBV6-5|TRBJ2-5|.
CASTTSGGETQYF
TGTGCCAGCACAACTAGCGGAGGAGAGACCCAGTACTTC
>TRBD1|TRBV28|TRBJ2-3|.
CASSAGGRTDTQYF
TGTGCCAGCAGTGCAGGGGGTCGGACAGATACGCAGTATTTT
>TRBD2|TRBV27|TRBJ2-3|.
CASRLAGVPDTQYF
TGTGCCAGCAGACTAGCGGGAGTACCAGATACGCAGTATTTT
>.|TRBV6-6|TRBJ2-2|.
CASSVDRTGELFF
TGTGCCAGCAGTGTTGACAGGACCGGGGAGCTGTTTTTT
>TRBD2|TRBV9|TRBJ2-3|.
CASSVGLAGLTDTQYF
TGTGCCAGCAGCGTGGGGTTAGCGGGACTAACAGATACGCAGTATTTT
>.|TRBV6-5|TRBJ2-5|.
CASSPRQGMEETQYF
TGTGCCAGCAGTCCCCGACAAGGAATGGAAGAGACCCAGTACTTC
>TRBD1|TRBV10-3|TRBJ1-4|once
CAISQGGDEKLFF
TGTGCCATCAGTCAGGGGGGGGATGAAAAACTGTTTTTT
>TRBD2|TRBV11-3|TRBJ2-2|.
CASSSRLAESPNTGELFF
TGTGCCAGCAGCTCTAGACTAGCGGAATCACCGAACACCGGGGAGCTGTTTTTT
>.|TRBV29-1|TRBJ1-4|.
CSPPLNEKLFF
TGCAGCCCCCCCCTTAATGAAAAACTGTTTTTT
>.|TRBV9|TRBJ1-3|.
CASSPPSGNTIYF
TGTGCCAGCAGCCCCCCCTCTGGAAACACCATATATTTT
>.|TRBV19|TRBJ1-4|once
CASSEPGPFLANEKLFF
TGTGCCAGTAGCGAACCGGGCCCCTTCCTGGCTAATGAAAAACTGTTTTTT
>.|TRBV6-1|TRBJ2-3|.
CASSELVTDTDTQYF
TGTGCCAGCAGTGAACTAGTTACTGACACAGATACGCAGTATTTT
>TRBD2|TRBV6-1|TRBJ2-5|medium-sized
CASSEWSSSGQETQYF
TGTGCCAGCAGTGAATGGTCGTCTAGCGGCCAAGAGACCCAGTACTTC
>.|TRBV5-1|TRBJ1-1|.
CASSYDSNTEAFF
TGCGCCAGCAGCTACGACTCGAACACTGAAGCTTTCTTT
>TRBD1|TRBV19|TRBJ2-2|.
CASSPRQGGTGELFF
TGTGCCAGTAGTCCCCGACAGGGGGGGACCGGGGAGCTGTTTTTT
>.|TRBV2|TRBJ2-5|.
CASSFGIQETQYF
TGTGCCAGCAGTTTTGGGATACAAGAGACCCAGTACTTC
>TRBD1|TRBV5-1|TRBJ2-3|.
CASSLATVGTGYTDTQYF
TGCGCCAGCAGCTTGGCAACCGTCGGGACAGGGTACACAGATACGCAGTATTTT
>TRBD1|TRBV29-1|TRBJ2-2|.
CSVGGDRAGTGELFF
TGCAGCGTTGGCGGAGACAGGGCTGGCACCGGGGAGCTGTTTTTT
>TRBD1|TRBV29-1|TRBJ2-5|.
CSVLGDRRKETQYF
TGCAGCGTTTTGGGGGACAGGAGAAAAGAGACCCAGTACTTC
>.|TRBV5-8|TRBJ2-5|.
CASSLERTAQETQYF
TGTGCCAGCAGCTTGGAGAGGACAGCCCAAGAGACCCAGTACTTC
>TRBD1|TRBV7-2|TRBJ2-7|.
CASSSGQATSYEQYF
TGTGCCAGCAGCTCGGGACAGGCGACCTCCTACGAGCAGTACTTC
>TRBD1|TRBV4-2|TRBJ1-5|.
CASSQGGQGYQPQHF
TGTGCCAGCAGCCAAGGCGGACAGGGATATCAGCCCCAGCATTTT
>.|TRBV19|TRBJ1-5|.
CASRDSHNQPQHF
TGTGCCAGTAGGGACAGTCATAATCAGCCCCAGCATTTT
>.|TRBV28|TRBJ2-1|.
CASSLGKAGRGSNEQFF
TGTGCCAGCAGTTTGGGGAAAGCCGGGAGAGGTAGCAATGAGCAGTTCTTC
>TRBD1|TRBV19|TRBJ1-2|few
CASSPSGQGVYGYTF
TGTGCCAGTAGTCCCTCGGGACAGGGGGTCTATGGCTACACCTTC
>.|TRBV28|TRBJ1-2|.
CASKRTDNVNYGYTF
TGTGCCAGCAAAAGGACGGATAACGTTAACTATGGCTACACCTTC
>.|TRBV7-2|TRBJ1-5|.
CASSLPPGRQHF
TGTGCCAGCAGCTTACCGCCGGGGCGACAGCATTTT
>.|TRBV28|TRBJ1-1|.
CASKGGGRTEAFF
TGTGCCAGCAAAGGTGGGGGGCGCACTGAAGCTTTCTTT
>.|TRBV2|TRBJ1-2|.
CASRGGMGFGYTF
TGTGCCAGCCGGGGTGGAATGGGGTTTGGCTACACCTTC
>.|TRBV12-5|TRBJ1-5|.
CASSRQNQPQHF
TGTGCTAGTTCACGACAAAATCAGCCCCAGCATTTT
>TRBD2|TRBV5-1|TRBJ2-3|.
CASSLAVSSAGGRVGTDTQYF
TGCGCCAGCAGCTTGGCCGTCTCTTCAGCGGGAGGGAGAGTAGGCACAGATACGCAGTATTTT
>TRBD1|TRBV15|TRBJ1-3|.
CATRKDRGDTIYF
TGTGCCACCAGAAAGGACAGGGGAGACACCATATATTTT
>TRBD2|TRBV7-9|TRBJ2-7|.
CASSSPSGRYEQYF
TGTGCCAGCAGCTCCCCTAGCGGGAGGTACGAGCAGTACTTC
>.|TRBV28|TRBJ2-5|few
CASRSRSGETQYF
TGTGCCAGCAGGTCCAGATCGGGAGAGACCCAGTACTTC
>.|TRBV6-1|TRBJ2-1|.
CASNTGIDNEQFF
TGTGCCAGCAACACAGGGATTGATAATGAGCAGTTCTTC